This TCR beta chain was identified during a study of T cells in localized non-small cell lung cancer (dated by TCRdb to about 2020). As for the study more broadly: The study analyzed T cell repertoires of around 250 early-stage NSCLC patients, comparing tumors and uninvolved tumor-adjacent lungs. All 250 or so NSCLC patients in the cohort were treatment-naive and had localized lung tumors that were resected. A mean age of about 66 years was recorded for the NSCLC patients, of whom 120 to 150 were male and about a hundred were female. Beyond this particular receptor, the publication reports: Longer overall survival was associated with higher T cell density in blood, whereas shorter survival was associated with higher clonality in adjacent lung. A median of around 60 of the top 100 tumor clones turned up in the paired uninvolved adjacent lung, and 25 to 35 of those clones also ranked among the top 100 of that same adjacent lung. Because the study design was exploratory, TCR variables were selected using unadjusted p-values without false-discovery rate correction. Uninvolved tumor-adjacent lung showed the highest T cell clonality, higher than tumor, which suggests more focused antigenic responses in the uninvolved tumor-adjacent lung. Because multi-region tumor sequencing was not done, intratumor heterogeneity could not be ruled out.

At diagnosis, tumor, uninvolved tumor-adjacent lung and peripheral blood were collected and then preserved as a mix of FFPE and fresh-frozen material. For TCR repertoire profiling, blood samples were analyzed as peripheral blood mononuclear cells. TCR beta CDR3 regions were sequenced from DNA using the immunoSEQ Assay. The study's processing was this. T cell density was computed as TCR beta template counts normalized to usable DNA estimated by amplifying housekeeping genes. Richness was estimated using the preseqR package, with extrapolation to 400,000 templates for PBMC samples and to 120,000 templates for tissue samples. Clonality was taken to be one minus Pielou's evenness. Tissue-enriched TCRs were identified through differential abundance testing performed on productive amino-acid clonotypes, with a minimum total count of 5 and an alpha of 0.1. The Jaccard Index and the Morisita Overlap Index were used to measure repertoire overlap between compartments. GLIPH grouped TCR beta CDR3s together with public tetramer-defined viral CDR3s, and a viral motif had to include at least three viral sequences and also show V-gene enrichment. The source is immuneACCESS, and TCRdb retained only in-frame sequences with V and J called. Part of the clones is not carried over; for the studies checked, unresolved V genes explain less than half of this, and the remainder is unexplained. Clonal size and the V and J genes are those of that table, whereas D and trimming came from the DNA. This sample lists tens of thousands of clones; around 89% were detected once. Together, the top ten hold approximately 22% of the sample.

Regarding this clone: Its target antigen remains unknown. Base qualities are not provided; no much larger clone lies one nucleotide away.

The source of this sequence is a woman aged 40-75 years with stage I squamous cell lung carcinoma. The sample was peripheral blood, taken before any cancer treatment.

The nucleotides are TGTGCCAGCAGAACTAGCGTAAGCTCCTACAATGAGCAGTTCTTC. Translated, it gives CASRTSVSSYNEQFF. The sequence joins TRBV6-6 to TRBJ2-1; TRBD2 lines up with 7 middle nucleotides. The CDR3 starts with the cysteine, ends with the phenylalanine, and has 15 residues. Here the CDR3 DNA is all that survives: 45 bases in frame from base 1. The germline V gene (reference sequence) specifies MNHNY as CDR1 and SVGAGI as CDR2. Trimming takes 6 bases off V and 0 bases off J; junction bases not matched to a gene: 5.